These T cell receptor beta chains were read from a single sample in a study of beta chain features in type 1 diabetes. Data came from immunoSEQ multiplex PCR; TCRdb stores just in-frame clones and leaves some out. The sample holds more than 50,000 clones, over 50% seen once. The sequenced material came from Tregs from blood. The receptors come from a woman aged 18-29 years in good health. The CDR3 runs from the conserved cysteine through the conserved F or W. Fields, in order: clone size, J gene, D gene, V gene, CDR3 protein, CDR3 DNA. The D gene is left open where the match is weak. Where a row states a size, it is once, few, many or the class of an expanded clone; other rows omit it.

>NA|TRBJ2-7|TRBD1|TRBV6-6
CASSYSRTGMGEQYF
TGTGCCAGCAGTTACTCTCGGACAGGGATGGGCGAGCAGTACTTC
>NA|TRBJ1-2|NA|TRBV5-1
CASSLASDGSGYTF
TGCGCCAGCAGCTTGGCATCCGACGGGTCTGGCTACACCTTC
>NA|TRBJ1-2|NA|TRBV29-1
CSVYRTYGYTF
TGCAGCGTTTACAGGACCTATGGCTACACCTTC
>NA|TRBJ1-2|TRBD1|TRBV4-3
CASSQSDRDGYGYTF
TGCGCCAGCAGCCAATCAGACAGGGATGGCTATGGCTACACCTTC
>few|TRBJ2-1|TRBD1|TRBV19
CASSPVDRVDNEQFF
TGTGCCAGTAGCCCCGTGGACAGGGTGGATAATGAGCAGTTCTTC
>NA|TRBJ1-1|NA|TRBV12-2
CASRPILTTGFNTEAFF
TGTGCAAGTCGCCCTATTCTAACCACAGGGTTCAACACTGAAGCTTTCTTT
>NA|TRBJ2-7|TRBD2|TRBV9
CASILRGDSYEQYF
TGTGCCAGCATCTTGCGGGGGGACTCCTACGAGCAGTACTTC
>few|TRBJ1-6|TRBD1|TRBV9
CASSVRDSGNSPLHF
TGTGCCAGCAGCGTCCGGGACAGTGGCAATTCACCCCTCCACTTT
>NA|TRBJ1-3|NA|TRBV5-1
CASSLSVDGNTIYF
TGCGCCAGCAGCTTAAGCGTAGATGGGAACACCATATATTTT
>few|TRBJ1-1|TRBD1|TRBV5-1
CASSYAGGTEAFF
TGCGCCAGCAGTTATGCAGGGGGCACTGAAGCTTTCTTT
>NA|TRBJ2-7|NA|TRBV29-1
CSVEVPRAPYEQYF
TGCAGCGTTGAAGTCCCGAGGGCCCCCTACGAGCAGTACTTC
>few|TRBJ2-1|NA|TRBV4-3
CASSPTGLGYNEQFF
TGCGCCAGCAGCCCTACAGGGTTGGGATACAATGAGCAGTTCTTC
>NA|TRBJ2-6|NA|TRBV5-1
CASSPISTGANVLTF
TGCGCCAGCAGCCCGATAAGCACCGGGGCCAACGTCCTGACTTTC
>NA|TRBJ2-5|NA|TRBV7-2
CASSLNRQETQYF
TGTGCCAGCAGCCTTAACAGGCAAGAGACCCAGTACTTC
>once|TRBJ1-3|NA|TRBV6-5
CASSWTRSSGNTIYF
TGTGCCAGCAGTTGGACACGATCATCTGGAAACACCATATATTTT
>few|TRBJ2-2|NA|TRBV5-1
CASSPRTQGPDTGELFF
TGCGCCAGCAGCCCACGGACCCAGGGCCCCGACACCGGGGAGCTGTTTTTT
>NA|TRBJ2-1|TRBD2|TRBV11-2
CASSLNTGGAYNEQFF
TGTGCCAGCAGCTTAAATACGGGAGGGGCCTACAATGAGCAGTTCTTC
>NA|TRBJ2-1|NA|TRBV7-2
CASRGLSYNEQFF
TGTGCCAGCCGAGGACTATCATACAATGAGCAGTTCTTC
>NA|TRBJ1-1|NA|TRBV7-2
CASTFRSVGQGEAFF
TGTGCCAGCACCTTCCGGTCGGTGGGGCAGGGTGAAGCTTTCTTT
>few|TRBJ2-2|TRBD1|TRBV5-1
CASSTGQGGITGELFF
TGCGCCAGCAGCACCGGACAGGGAGGAATAACCGGGGAGCTGTTTTTT
>NA|TRBJ1-1|NA|TRBV5-1
CASSSGDTNTEAFF
TGCGCCAGCAGCTCAGGGGACACGAACACTGAAGCTTTCTTT
>NA|TRBJ2-2|TRBD2|TRBV5-1
CASSPTSGGLNTGELFF
TGCGCCAGCAGCCCGACTAGCGGGGGCCTTAACACCGGGGAGCTGTTTTTT
>NA|TRBJ1-1|TRBD1|TRBV28
CASSLSGPGQVSTEAFF
TGTGCCAGCAGTTTATCGGGCCCCGGACAGGTTAGCACTGAAGCTTTCTTT
>NA|TRBJ2-2|TRBD1|TRBV7-7
CASSPNPGTVNTGELFF
TGTGCTAGCAGCCCAAACCCCGGGACAGTGAACACCGGGGAGCTGTTTTTT
>NA|TRBJ1-2|NA|TRBV6-5
CASSSGFSSGYTF
TGTGCCAGCAGTTCTGGCTTTTCCTCTGGCTACACCTTC
>NA|TRBJ2-1|TRBD2|TRBV5-1
CASSPQTSGPPREQFF
TGCGCCAGCAGCCCACAGACTAGCGGCCCACCAAGGGAGCAGTTCTTC
>few|TRBJ2-1|NA|TRBV11-3
CASSLSNEQFF
TGTGCCAGCAGTCTCAGCAATGAGCAGTTCTTC
>NA|TRBJ2-5|TRBD2|TRBV7-2
CASSPRGSGAVGGETQYF
TGTGCCAGCAGCCCTCGAGGCAGCGGGGCCGTTGGAGGAGAGACCCAGTACTTC
>NA|TRBJ2-1|TRBD2|TRBV6-1
CASRLAGGDEQFF
TGTGCCAGCAGACTAGCGGGAGGGGATGAGCAGTTCTTC
>NA|TRBJ2-1|NA|TRBV25-1
CASSRSDSSEQFF
TGTGCCAGCAGCCGCTCCGACAGCAGTGAGCAGTTCTTC
>once|TRBJ2-5|NA|TRBV7-9
CASSLHGEETQYF
TGTGCCAGCAGCTTGCACGGGGAAGAGACCCAGTACTTC
>NA|TRBJ1-5|NA|TRBV6-1
CASSDRGSNQPQHF
TGTGCCAGCAGTGATAGGGGGAGCAATCAGCCCCAGCATTTT
>NA|TRBJ1-2|NA|TRBV11-1
CASSLQMYYGYTF
TGTGCCAGCAGCTTACAGATGTACTATGGCTACACCTTC
>NA|TRBJ2-7|NA|TRBV25-1
CASSPSGYKVSYEQYF
TGTGCCAGCAGTCCCTCGGGGTACAAGGTCTCCTACGAGCAGTACTTC
>NA|TRBJ2-3|NA|TRBV20-1
CSAGSADTQYF
TGCAGTGCTGGAAGCGCAGATACGCAGTATTTT
>NA|TRBJ2-7|TRBD2|TRBV18
CASSTSSGSYEQYF
TGTGCCAGCTCAACTTCTAGCGGCTCCTACGAGCAGTACTTC
>few|TRBJ1-6|TRBD1|TRBV7-2
CASSRRGPYNSPLHF
TGTGCCAGCAGCCGCAGGGGGCCCTATAATTCACCCCTCCACTTT
>NA|TRBJ1-2|NA|TRBV5-1
CASSLAQYNYGYTF
TGCGCCAGCAGCTTGGCACAGTACAACTATGGCTACACCTTC
>NA|TRBJ1-2|NA|TRBV6-6
CASIREWLNYGYTF
TGTGCCAGCATCCGGGAGTGGCTTAACTATGGCTACACCTTC
>NA|TRBJ2-2|TRBD2|TRBV11-3
CASRSGGAAGELFF
TGTGCCAGCCGCTCCGGGGGGGCGGCCGGGGAGCTGTTTTTT
>NA|TRBJ2-2|TRBD1|TRBV7-9
CASSSGQGNTGELFF
TGTGCCAGCAGTTCGGGACAGGGGAACACCGGGGAGCTGTTTTTT
>NA|TRBJ2-1|TRBD2|TRBV10-3
CAISELAGVYNEQFF
TGTGCCATCAGTGAACTAGCGGGGGTCTACAATGAGCAGTTCTTC
>NA|TRBJ2-6|NA|TRBV19
CASSLTGLTTWSGANVLTF
TGTGCCAGTAGCCTTACAGGGTTAACTACCTGGTCCGGGGCCAACGTCCTGACTTTC
>NA|TRBJ2-2|TRBD1|TRBV19
CASSKGGDVGELFF
TGTGCCAGTAGTAAAGGGGGCGACGTCGGGGAGCTGTTTTTT
>NA|TRBJ2-5|NA|TRBV5-1
CASSLGLAETQYF
TGCGCCAGCAGCTTGGGGCTAGCCGAGACCCAGTACTTC
>NA|TRBJ2-5|NA|TRBV19
CASSIDLAQGGETQYF
TGTGCCAGTAGTATAGACCTTGCACAGGGAGGGGAGACCCAGTACTTC
>few|TRBJ1-4|TRBD1|TRBV4-2
CASRPGQRDEKLFF
TGTGCCAGCAGACCGGGACAGCGGGATGAAAAACTGTTTTTT
>NA|TRBJ2-3|TRBD2|TRBV19
CASSMVLAAPADTQYF
TGTGCCAGTAGTATGGTACTAGCGGCCCCCGCAGATACGCAGTATTTT
>NA|TRBJ1-2|NA|TRBV6-1
CASSAKGLQEGYTF
TGTGCCAGCAGTGCCAAAGGTCTACAGGAAGGCTACACCTTC
>NA|TRBJ1-2|NA|TRBV7-2
CASSLELSNYGYTF
TGTGCCAGCAGCTTAGAACTATCAAACTATGGCTACACCTTC
>NA|TRBJ2-6|NA|TRBV7-3
CASGRRDSGANVLTF
TGTGCCAGCGGTCGACGGGACTCTGGGGCCAACGTCCTGACTTTC
>few|TRBJ2-1|NA|TRBV5-1
CASSLGLVSYNEQFF
TGCGCCAGCAGCTTGGGATTAGTAAGTTACAATGAGCAGTTCTTC
>NA|TRBJ2-1|TRBD2|TRBV7-9
CASSRPWAGESYNEQFF
TGTGCCAGCAGCCGCCCTTGGGCGGGGGAGTCCTACAATGAGCAGTTCTTC
>few|TRBJ2-3|TRBD2|TRBV2
CASTASGTADTQYF
TGTGCCAGCACGGCTAGCGGGACTGCAGATACGCAGTATTTT
>NA|TRBJ2-1|TRBD1|TRBV11-3
CASRPTGGGEQFF
TGTGCCAGCAGACCCACAGGGGGTGGTGAGCAGTTCTTC
>few|TRBJ2-5|NA|TRBV11-1
CASSFLEGETQYF
TGTGCCAGCAGCTTTTTGGAGGGAGAGACCCAGTACTTC
>NA|TRBJ1-1|NA|TRBV18
CASSPVQGRDTEAFF
TGTGCCAGCTCACCAGTCCAGGGTAGAGACACTGAAGCTTTCTTT
>NA|TRBJ1-2|NA|TRBV19
CASQRQANYGYTF
TGTGCCAGTCAACGACAGGCTAACTATGGCTACACCTTC
>NA|TRBJ2-7|NA|TRBV19
CASSIGQDRSYEQYF
TGTGCCAGTAGTATCGGCCAGGACAGATCCTACGAGCAGTACTTC
>NA|TRBJ1-5|NA|TRBV2
CASNGGGGQPQHF
TGTGCCAGCAACGGCGGGGGTGGGCAGCCCCAGCATTTT